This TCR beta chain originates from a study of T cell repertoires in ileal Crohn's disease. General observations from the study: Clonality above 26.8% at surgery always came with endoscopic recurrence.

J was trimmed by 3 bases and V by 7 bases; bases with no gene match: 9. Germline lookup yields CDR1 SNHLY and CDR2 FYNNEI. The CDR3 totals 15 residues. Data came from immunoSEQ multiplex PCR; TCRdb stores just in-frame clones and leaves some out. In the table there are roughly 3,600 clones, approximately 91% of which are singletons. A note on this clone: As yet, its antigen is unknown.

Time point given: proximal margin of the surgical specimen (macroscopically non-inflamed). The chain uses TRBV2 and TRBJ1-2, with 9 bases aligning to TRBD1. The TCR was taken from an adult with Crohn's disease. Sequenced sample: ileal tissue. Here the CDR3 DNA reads TGTGCCAGCACGACTCCTACAGGGGGCGACTATGGCTACACCTTC. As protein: CASTTPTGGDYGYTF.